The sequence of this T cell receptor beta chain was determined in a study of blood T cell repertoires in COVID-19. Study details: The United States, Italy and Spain supplied acute and convalescent COVID-19 samples.

Individuals drawn from 20 to 25 US areas were roughly 18 to 95 years old. Cohorts were based on clinical histories the participants reported. Authors' data handling: Reference gene primer amplification gave nucleated cell count estimates. Sequencing used immunoSEQ multiplex PCR; TCRdb keeps in-frame clones, though not all of them. For V, J and clone size, that table is used; D and trimming come from the DNA. The sample includes about 400,000 clones, roughly 90% of them seen just once. This CDR3 has 15 amino acids. After removal of 3 bases from V and 7 bases from J, the junction contained 8 bases not matched to a gene. From germline, CDR1 is LNHNV and CDR2 YYDKDF (reference sequence).

The source material was PBMCs or T cells enriched from blood (not recorded which). The chain has TRBV15 and TRBJ2-1; 8 positions agree with TRBD1. This receptor was obtained from a woman in her twenties or thirties with acute COVID-19. DNA of the CDR3: TGTGCCACCAGCAGTCAGGGGGCAGGGGGGAATGAGCAGTTCTTC. Translation gives CATSSQGAGGNEQFF.